This T cell receptor beta chain derives from a study of cytomegalovirus exposure and HLA in healthy donors. Study conclusions and caveats: Analyzed later, association rates of TCRs varied across HLA loci, with DRB1 most and HLA-C fewest. Solely CMV serostatus was available to characterize immune exposure. Associated with cytomegalovirus, according to the listing, were some 150 TCR beta chains. TCR beta V- and J-gene trimming was later associated with a missense DCLRE1C variant.

Primers included in the PCR were 60 Vbeta and 13 Jbeta primers. Produced via immunoSEQ multiplex PCR; TCRdb's table is partial and in-frame only. The sample has around 79,000 clones; roughly 73% are singletons. Of note for this clone: Its antigen remains unknown.

Germline CDR1 reads SGHKS; CDR2 reads YYEKEE (reference sequence). CDR3 length: 15 amino acids. The V end lost 1 base, the J end lost 0 bases, and 11 bases lay between the germline ends. The J gene is TRBJ2-7, the V gene TRBV5-5; possibly TRBD2 for D (5 bases). This TCR came from a woman aged 35 to 49 in good health and CMV-seropositive. Source material: PBMCs. The chain's CDR3 is CASSLLGLSSYEQYF. The DNA for the CDR3 is TGTGCCAGCAGCTTGCTTGGACTTTCCTCCTACGAGCAGTACTTC.